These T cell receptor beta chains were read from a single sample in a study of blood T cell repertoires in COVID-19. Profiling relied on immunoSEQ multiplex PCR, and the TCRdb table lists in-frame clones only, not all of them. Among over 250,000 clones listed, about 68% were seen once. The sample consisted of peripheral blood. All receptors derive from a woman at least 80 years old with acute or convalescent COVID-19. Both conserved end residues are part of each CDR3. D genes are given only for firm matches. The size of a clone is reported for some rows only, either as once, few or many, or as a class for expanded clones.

CATSDTGNSNEQFF	TGTGCCACCAGTGATACCGGGAATAGCAATGAGCAGTTCTTC	-	TRBJ2-1	-	TRBV24-1
CATSIDRGGLLETQYF	TGTGCCACCAGCATTGACAGGGGTGGGTTGTTAGAGACCCAGTACTTC	-	TRBJ2-5	TRBD1	TRBV15
CASSLGYLAQETQYF	TGTGCCAGCAGCTTGGGCTATCTCGCTCAAGAGACCCAGTACTTC	-	TRBJ2-5	-	TRBV5-5
CATSSLTDTQYF	TGTGCCACCAGCTCTCTCACAGATACGCAGTATTTT	-	TRBJ2-3	-	TRBV15
CASSPRGGGEQFF	TGTGCCAGCAGTCCTCGGGGGGGCGGAGAGCAGTTCTTC	-	TRBJ2-1	TRBD2	TRBV12-3/TRBV12-4
CASSLSWANSPLHF	TGTGCCAGCAGTTTGTCGTGGGCCAATTCACCCCTCCACTTT	few	TRBJ1-6	-	TRBV27
CASSLRTSGNSNEQFF	TGCGCCAGCAGCTTGAGAACTAGCGGGAATTCCAATGAGCAGTTCTTC	-	TRBJ2-1	TRBD2	TRBV5-1
CASSPRYWGRGTGELFF	TGTGCCAGCAGCCCCCGATATTGGGGTCGGGGAACCGGGGAGCTGTTTTTT	-	TRBJ2-2	-	TRBV3-1/TRBV3-2
CSVGEPRRELFF	TGCAGCGTTGGTGAACCGCGTAGGGAGCTGTTTTTT	-	TRBJ2-2	-	TRBV29-1
CASSPAAYNSPLHF	TGTGCCAGCTCACCGGCGGCCTATAATTCACCCCTCCACTTT	few	TRBJ1-6	-	TRBV18
CASSLVGTSGTGELFF	TGTGCCAGCAGCTTGGTCGGTACTAGCGGAACCGGGGAGCTGTTTTTT	-	TRBJ2-2	TRBD2	TRBV5-4
CASRPGTTRGGYTF	TGTGCCAGCAGGCCCGGGACAACGCGCGGTGGCTACACCTTC	-	TRBJ1-2	-	TRBV27